This T cell receptor (beta chain) originates from a study of blood T cell repertoires in COVID-19. The ends were cut back, 7 bases at V and 7 bases at J, with 19 bases in the middle. The germline CDR1 and CDR2 sequences are MGHRA and YSYEKL. The length of the CDR3 is 15 residues. Here immunoSEQ multiplex PCR was the method, and the copy in TCRdb shows in-frame clones only, minus some. The sample has approximately 410,000 clones, about nine tenths seen once; the top ten hold roughly 1.4%. Sequencing was carried out using peripheral blood. J is TRBJ1-4 and V is TRBV4-1; D call uncertain. This sequence was found in a woman in her 30s with active or convalescent COVID-19. The CDR3 nucleotides are TGCGCCAGCACCCGGTTTTGGAGGGAGGGTGAAAAACTGTTTTTT. It specifies CASTRFWREGEKLFF.